The entry below gives a single T cell receptor (beta chain) sequence along with its context. The antigen is undetermined. The record originates from a study of T cell responses to AZD1222 COVID-19 vaccine. Whole-study results and caveats: The donor group comprised mostly white British people and more females; the analysis possibly underestimated clonal diversity.

Trimming stripped 3 bases from V and 3 bases from J, with 12 bases between. CDR1 and CDR2 (germline): SGHAT, FQDESV (reference sequence). This CDR3 has 15 amino acids. Sequenced by immunoSEQ multiplex PCR; TCRdb stores in-frame clones only, minus some. The sample has around 99,000 clones, approximately 87% seen once; the top ten hold roughly 4.5%. Sequencing was performed on peripheral blood, taken 28 days after the second AZD1222 dose. The sequence was obtained from an adult who received the AZD1222 COVID-19 vaccine. The V gene is TRBV11-1, the J gene TRBJ2-1; TRBD2 is a possible D gene (6 bases). The CDR3 nucleotides are TGTGCCAGCAGCTTTTCTCTAGCGAACTACAATGAGCAGTTCTTC. As protein: CASSFSLANYNEQFF. Supplemented by reference TRBV11-1 and TRBJ2-1, the full variable domain reads EAEVAQSPRYKITEKSQAVAFWCDPISGHATLYWYRQILGQGPELLVQFQDESVVDDSQLPKDRFSAERLKGVDSTLKIQPAELGDSAMYLCASSFSLANYNEQFFGPGTRLTVL.